This T cell receptor beta chain was retrieved from a study of monozygotic twins with inflammatory bowel disease. From the 5' RACE reads, TCRdb lists one entry per CDR3 protein and no DNA. This sample carries 400,000 to 500,000 distinct CDR3 sequences, with around 2.5% going to the ten biggest clones. Sequenced input: blood. This TCR was sampled from a human donor with ulcerative colitis or Crohn's disease, or a healthy co-twin of an affected twin (not recorded which).

The CDR3 spells CSAIWTGATNEKLFF. The gene calls are TRBV20-1 and TRBJ1-4; TCRdb proposes TRBD1, but this gene call is untestable without DNA. Germline V gene lookup returns CDR1 DFQATT and CDR2 SNEGSKA (reference sequence). The CDR3 has 15 amino acids.